Below, 5 T cell receptor beta chains from the same sample are listed, as sequenced in a study of blood T cell repertoires in COVID-19. TCRdb keeps only in-frame clones here, not all; method: immunoSEQ multiplex PCR. The repertoire consists of 120,000 to 150,000 clones, with roughly 90% occurring once and the leading ten covering approximately 4%. Sequenced: PBMCs or T cells enriched from blood (not recorded which). The source of these receptors is a middle-aged woman who had been exposed to COVID-19.

The chain is built from TRBV12-3 or TRBV12-4 and TRBJ2-1, with a possible D match to TRBD1 (6 bases). The CDR3 spans 11 residues. Between the trimmed V and J ends, which lost 5 bases and 10 bases, there was a span of 9 bases. CDR3 residues: CASSPDSEQFF. The CDR3 coding sequence is TGTGCCAGCAGTCCGGACAGCGAGCAGTTCTTC.

This chain links TRBV5-5 with TRBJ2-5, with D hard to call. The CDR3 is made up of 15 amino acids. CDR1 is SGHKS, CDR2 YYEKEE, per germline (reference sequence). V was shortened by 0 bases and J by 1 base, with 10 bases between the two germline ends. CDR3 coding DNA: TGTGCCAGCAGCTTGGACAGTGTCTTCCAAGAGACCCAGTACTTC. This codes for CASSLDSVFQETQYF.

The chain employs TRBV4-3 and TRBJ2-7; 8 bases are shared with TRBD1. The CDR3 length is 14 residues. Germline V gene data show CDR1 as LGHNA and CDR2 as YSLEER. Germline trimming cut 3 bases from V and 4 bases from J; bases unmatched to any gene: 5. CDR3 in DNA: TGCGCCAGCAGCCATGACAGGGGTTCGTACGAGCAGTACTTC. This encodes CASSHDRGSYEQYF.

The rearrangement joins TRBV6-5 to TRBJ2-7, with TRBD1 as a possible D gene (6 bases). V was clipped by 7 bases and J by 3 bases, with 13 bases between them. The germline V gene encodes CDR1 MNHEY and CDR2 SVGAGI. This CDR3 comprises 13 residues. As DNA, the CDR3 is TGTGCCAGCAATGGACAGATGGGCTACGAGCAGTACTTC. This encodes CASNGQMGYEQYF.

This rearrangement joins TRBV29-1 to TRBJ2-1, with 8 bases lining up with TRBD2. The V gene end was trimmed by 6 bases and the J gene end by 0 bases; junction bases not matched to a gene: 10. In germline, CDR1 is SQVTM, CDR2 ANQGSEA. CDR3 length: 16 amino acids. In nucleotides, the CDR3 is TGCAGCGTGGTGGAGGGACTAGGGAGCTCCTACAATGAGCAGTTCTTC. It translates to CSVVEGLGSSYNEQFF.